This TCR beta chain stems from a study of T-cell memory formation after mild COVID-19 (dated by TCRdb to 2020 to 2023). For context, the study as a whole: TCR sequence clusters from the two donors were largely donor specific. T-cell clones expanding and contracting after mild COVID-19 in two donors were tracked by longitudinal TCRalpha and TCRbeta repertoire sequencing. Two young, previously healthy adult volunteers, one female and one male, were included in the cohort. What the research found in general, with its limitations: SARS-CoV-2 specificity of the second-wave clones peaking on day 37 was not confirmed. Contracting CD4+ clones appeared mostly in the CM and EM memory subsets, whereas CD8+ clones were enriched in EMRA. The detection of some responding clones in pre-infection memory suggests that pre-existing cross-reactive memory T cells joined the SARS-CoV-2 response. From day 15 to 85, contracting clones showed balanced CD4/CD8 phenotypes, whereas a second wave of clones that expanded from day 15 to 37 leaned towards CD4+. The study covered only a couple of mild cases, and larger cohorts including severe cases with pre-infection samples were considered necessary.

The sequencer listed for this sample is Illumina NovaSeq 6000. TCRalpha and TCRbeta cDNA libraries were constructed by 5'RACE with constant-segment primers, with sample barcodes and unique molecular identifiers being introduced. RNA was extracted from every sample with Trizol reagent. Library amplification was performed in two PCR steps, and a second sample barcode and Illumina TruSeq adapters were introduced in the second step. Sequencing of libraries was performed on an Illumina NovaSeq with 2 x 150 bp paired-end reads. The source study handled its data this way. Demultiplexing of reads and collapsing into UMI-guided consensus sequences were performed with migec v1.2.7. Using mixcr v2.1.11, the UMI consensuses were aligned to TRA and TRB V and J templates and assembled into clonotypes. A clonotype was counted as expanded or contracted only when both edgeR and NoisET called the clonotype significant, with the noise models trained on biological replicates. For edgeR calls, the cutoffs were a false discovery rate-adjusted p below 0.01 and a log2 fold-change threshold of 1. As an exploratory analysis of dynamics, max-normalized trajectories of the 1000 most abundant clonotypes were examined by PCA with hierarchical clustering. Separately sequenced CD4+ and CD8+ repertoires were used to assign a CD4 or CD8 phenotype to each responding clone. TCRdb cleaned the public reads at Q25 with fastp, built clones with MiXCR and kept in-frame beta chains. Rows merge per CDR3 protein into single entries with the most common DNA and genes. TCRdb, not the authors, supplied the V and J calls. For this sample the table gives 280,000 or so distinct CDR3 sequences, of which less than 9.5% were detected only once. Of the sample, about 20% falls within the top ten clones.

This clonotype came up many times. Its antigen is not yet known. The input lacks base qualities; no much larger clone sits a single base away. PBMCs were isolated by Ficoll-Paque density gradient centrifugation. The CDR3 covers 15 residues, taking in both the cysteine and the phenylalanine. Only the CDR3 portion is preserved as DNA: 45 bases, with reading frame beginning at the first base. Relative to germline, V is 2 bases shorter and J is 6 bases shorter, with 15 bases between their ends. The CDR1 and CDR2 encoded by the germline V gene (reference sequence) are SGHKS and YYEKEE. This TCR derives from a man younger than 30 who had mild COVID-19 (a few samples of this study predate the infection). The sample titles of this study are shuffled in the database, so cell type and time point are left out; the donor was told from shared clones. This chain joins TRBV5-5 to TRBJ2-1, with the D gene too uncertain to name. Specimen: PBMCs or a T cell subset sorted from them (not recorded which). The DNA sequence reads TGTGCCAGCAGCTTTTCTGGGTCCCCGGGCAATGAGCAGTTCTTC. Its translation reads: CASSFSGSPGNEQFF.